Listed here are 15 T cell receptor beta chains from one sample, sequenced in a study of blood T cells in healthy people across ages. Sample-barcoded 5' priming and a J-beta primer mix drove a second PCR of about 6 to 12 cycles. TCRdb recomputed calls from the 5' RACE reads with MiXCR, one row per CDR3 protein. This sample yields 1,800,000 or so distinct CDR3 sequences, of which around 42% are seen a single time; approximately 22% belongs to the top ten. The specimen was blood. The source is a human donor in good health.

The chain is built from TRBV28 and TRBJ1-5, with 7 bases fitting TRBD1. Germline assignment: CDR1 MDHEN and CDR2 SYDVKM. Trimming removed 4 bases from V and 7 bases from J; junction bases left unmatched: 10. CDR3 size: 15 residues. This CDR3 is CASSSSDRVGQPQHF. The CDR3 DNA reads as TGTGCCAGCAGTTCCTCCGACAGGGTGGGACAGCCCCAGCATTTT.

V gene TRBV28 combines with J gene TRBJ2-1; D ambiguous. The CDR3 consists of 15 residues. V shed 3 bases and J shed 10 bases, with 19 bases lying between them. The germline V gene has CDR1 MDHEN and CDR2 SYDVKM. The CDR3 loop is CASSFGSGVTKEQFF. The CDR3 bases are TGTGCCAGCAGTTTCGGCAGTGGGGTCACAAAGGAGCAGTTCTTC.

The chain links TRBV7-9 to TRBJ2-5, with D perhaps being TRBD1 or TRBD2 (5 bases each). The V gene lost 4 bases and the J gene lost 0 bases, with 12 bases spanning the gap. CDR3 length: 15 amino acids. In germline, CDR1 is SEHNR, CDR2 FQNEAQ (reference sequence). CDR3 region: CASSSRDEYQETQYF. In nucleotides, the CDR3 is TGTGCCAGCAGCTCCCGGGACGAGTACCAAGAGACCCAGTACTTC. Complete variable domain (other parts from reference TRBV7-9 and TRBJ2-5): DTGVSQNPRHKITKRGQNVTFRCDPISEHNRLYWYRQTLGQGPEFLTYFQNEAQLEKSRLLSDRFSAERPKGSFSTLEIQRTEQGDSAMYLCASSSRDEYQETQYFGPGTRLLVL.

The sample holds a few counts of this clonotype. The chain joins TRBV7-9 to TRBJ2-5; 7 bases are shared with TRBD1. V dropped 3 bases and J dropped 3; count of bases not matched to a gene: 4. Germline V gene data show CDR1 as SEHNR and CDR2 as FQNEAQ (reference sequence). CDR3 length: 14 residues. This CDR3 reads CASSFDRVEETQYF. CDR3 nucleotides: TGTGCCAGCAGCTTCGACAGGGTTGAAGAGACCCAGTACTTC.

The chain combines TRBV12-3 or TRBV12-4 with TRBJ2-3; D is unresolved. There are 14 residues in the CDR3. Trimming cost V 3 bases and J 2 bases, with 9 bases left between them. DNA for the CDR3: TGTGCCAGCAGTTTCGCAGAGAACACAGATACGCAGTATTTT. Its protein is CASSFAENTDTQYF.

The chain combines TRBV4-3 with TRBJ2-3; D unresolved. V lost 0 bases to trimming and J lost 6 bases, with 13 bases between them. This CDR3 contains 15 residues. The germline V gene encodes CDR1 LGHNA and CDR2 YSLEER. The CDR3 nucleotides are TGCGCCAGCAGCCAAGATTCGGGTTTGGCGGATACGCAGTATTTT. This encodes CASSQDSGLADTQYF.

J is TRBJ2-3 and V is TRBV2; weak D call: TRBD2 (6 bases). Germline values: CDR1 SNHLY, CDR2 FYNNEI. The CDR3 length is 12 residues. V was shortened by 8 bases and J by 2 bases, with 8 bases between the two germline ends. In DNA, the CDR3 is TGTGCCAGCCTGCGGGACACAGATACGCAGTATTTT. Protein product: CASLRDTDTQYF.

The chain carries TRBV28 and TRBJ1-4, with no clear D. This CDR3 region has 16 residues. V shed 1 base and J shed 10 bases, with 19 bases lying between them. Per the germline V gene, CDR1 is MDHEN and CDR2 is SYDVKM. CDR3 in amino acids: CASSLYAWGIVRKLFF. Written as DNA, the CDR3 is TGTGCCAGCAGTTTATACGCCTGGGGAATAGTGAGAAAACTGTTTTTT.

This chain uses TRBV19 with TRBJ2-5; either TRBD1 or TRBD2 may supply D (5 bases each). The germline V and J ends were trimmed by 6 bases and 5 bases, with 16 bases remaining between them. The CDR3 has 14 amino acids. Germline V gene data show CDR1 as LNHDA and CDR2 as SQIVND (reference sequence). CDR3 region: CASRPRGQRETQYF. The CDR3 nucleotides read TGTGCCAGTAGGCCGAGGGGCCAACGGGAGACCCAGTACTTC.

As concerns this clonotype: The junction differs from germline at one of its ends, possibly a read error. The gene calls are TRBV9 and TRBJ2-7, with 7 bases identical to TRBD2. The DNA end is a closer match to TRBJ2-4, so the J assignment may be wrong. Per germline, CDR1 SGDLS and CDR2 YYNGEE. This CDR3 spans 15 amino acids. CDR3 loop: CVSSVRAGLENIQYF. CDR3 bases: TGTGTCAGCAGCGTCCGAGCGGGGTTGGAAAACATTCAGTACTTC.

In its sample, this clonotype was seen a few times. The J gene is TRBJ1-2, the V gene TRBV12-3 or TRBV12-4, with D hard to call. This CDR3 is 15 amino acids long. Trimming shortened V by 6 bases and J by 0 bases, and 14 bases separated the two germline ends. CDR3 in DNA: TGTGCCAGCAGCCCAAATTGGGGAGCTAACTATGGCTACACCTTC. Translated, it gives CASSPNWGANYGYTF.

The chain joins TRBV24-1 to TRBJ2-1; D possibly corresponds to TRBD2 (7 bases). Germline V gene lookup returns CDR1 KGHDR and CDR2 SFDVKD. The CDR3 covers 16 residues. With 9 bases removed from V and 5 bases from J, the gap between germline ends came to 22 bases. In DNA form, the CDR3 reads TGTGCCACCGGGGGGCCCCGAGGGGAGGGAAACAATGAGCAGTTCTTC. It specifies CATGGPRGEGNNEQFF.

The chain combines TRBV7-2 with TRBJ2-7; TRBD1 aligns across 8 bases. This CDR3 has 14 amino acids. The junction had 10 bases not matched to a gene; V was cut back by 5 bases and J by 7 bases. Germline-derived CDR1 and CDR2 are SGHTA and FQGNSA. The CDR3 reads CASSPRQGLGEQYF. The DNA of the CDR3 is TGTGCCAGCAGCCCCAGACAGGGGCTGGGAGAGCAGTACTTC.

This clonotype occurred a few times. This rearrangement joins TRBV6-6 to TRBJ2-4; 7 nucleotides line up with TRBD1. In germline, CDR1 is MNHNY, CDR2 SVGAGI (reference sequence). The V gene end was trimmed by 0 bases and the J gene end by 0 bases; junction bases not matched to a gene: 2. CDR3 length equals 16 residues. CDR3 sequence: CASSYSTGVAKNIQYF. CDR3 coding DNA: TGTGCCAGCAGTTACTCAACAGGGGTAGCCAAAAACATTCAGTACTTC.

This chain connects TRBV28 to TRBJ1-1; 11 bases agree with TRBD1. The germline CDR1 and CDR2 sequences are MDHEN and SYDVKM. V lost 5 bases, J lost 1 base, and 9 bases stayed unmatched. This CDR3 has 17 residues. CDR3 residues: CASSPMGQGDRNTEAFF. CDR3 DNA sequence: TGTGCCAGCAGTCCAATGGGACAGGGGGATAGGAACACTGAAGCTTTCTTT.